This T cell receptor beta chain was identified in a study of blood T cell repertoires in COVID-19 (dated by TCRdb to the early 2020s). A note on the overall study: Samples from collaborators originated in the United States, Italy and Spain and spanned both the acute and convalescent phases of COVID-19. The material from the prospective study consisted of cDNA or gDNA derived from T cells, B-cell-depleted T cells, or PBMCs. Where available, HLA class I and class II types were taken from metadata supplied by the sample provider and were not determined by assay-based typing. The repertoires were made available in a free public database intended to serve as a resource for research on the immune response to SARS-CoV-2. The sample metadata nearly always contained a de-identified subject ID, COVID-19 status, age in years and sex. The dataset comprised deeply sampled blood TCRbeta repertoires from subjects exposed to, actively infected with, or recovered from COVID-19. Samples came from the ongoing ImmuneRACE study (first 160 participants) plus 1,254 subjects from 6 global collaborators.

General study outcomes and caveats: The quantity of clinical and demographic metadata differed by source and by participant and was supplied without curation.

The immunoSEQ Assay, a bias-controlled multiplex PCR, was used to amplify TCRbeta CDR3 regions from genomic DNA. The authors' analysis ran thus. The number of nucleated cells in each sample was estimated from the amplification of reference gene primers within the assay. Sequence reads were collapsed and filtered to measure the absolute abundance of every unique TCRbeta CDR3 rearrangement. For each sample, productive Simpson clonality was calculated by taking the square root of Simpson's diversity index across productive rearrangements. TCRdb mirrors the immuneACCESS table, restricted to in-frame sequences. Some clones are absent from its copies; in checked studies, under half trace to an unresolved V gene, and the reason for the others is unknown. V and J calls and clone size follow that table, whereas D and trimming were derived from the DNA. The sample table lists fewer than 200,000 clones, approximately 80% of them with a count of one. The ten largest clones add up to more than 1.5% of the sample.

A note on this clone: The target of this receptor is not known. At one end the junction does not follow the germline gene, possibly because of a read error. The same CDR3 also results from other DNA sequences found in this sample.

Whole blood was collected in K2EDTA tubes by collaborating institutions according to the institutions' own protocols. For TCRbeta analysis, collaborators shipped samples as frozen whole blood, isolated PBMCs, or DNA extracted from either of those sample types. The cysteine opens and the phenylalanine closes a CDR3 of 15 amino acids. The kept DNA is CDR3 alone, 45 bases in frame from the first base. The germline V gene encodes CDR1 LGHNA and CDR2 YSLEER. The receptor was derived from a human donor in a cohort sampled during active COVID-19. In this chain, TRBV4-3 is recombined with TRBJ2-1; 8 bases in the middle match TRBD2. The specimen sequenced was peripheral blood. Here the CDR3 is given as CASSQGLAGYNEQFF. The DNA sequence follows: TGCGCCAGCAGCCAAGGGTTAGCGGGATACAATGAACAGTTCTTC.